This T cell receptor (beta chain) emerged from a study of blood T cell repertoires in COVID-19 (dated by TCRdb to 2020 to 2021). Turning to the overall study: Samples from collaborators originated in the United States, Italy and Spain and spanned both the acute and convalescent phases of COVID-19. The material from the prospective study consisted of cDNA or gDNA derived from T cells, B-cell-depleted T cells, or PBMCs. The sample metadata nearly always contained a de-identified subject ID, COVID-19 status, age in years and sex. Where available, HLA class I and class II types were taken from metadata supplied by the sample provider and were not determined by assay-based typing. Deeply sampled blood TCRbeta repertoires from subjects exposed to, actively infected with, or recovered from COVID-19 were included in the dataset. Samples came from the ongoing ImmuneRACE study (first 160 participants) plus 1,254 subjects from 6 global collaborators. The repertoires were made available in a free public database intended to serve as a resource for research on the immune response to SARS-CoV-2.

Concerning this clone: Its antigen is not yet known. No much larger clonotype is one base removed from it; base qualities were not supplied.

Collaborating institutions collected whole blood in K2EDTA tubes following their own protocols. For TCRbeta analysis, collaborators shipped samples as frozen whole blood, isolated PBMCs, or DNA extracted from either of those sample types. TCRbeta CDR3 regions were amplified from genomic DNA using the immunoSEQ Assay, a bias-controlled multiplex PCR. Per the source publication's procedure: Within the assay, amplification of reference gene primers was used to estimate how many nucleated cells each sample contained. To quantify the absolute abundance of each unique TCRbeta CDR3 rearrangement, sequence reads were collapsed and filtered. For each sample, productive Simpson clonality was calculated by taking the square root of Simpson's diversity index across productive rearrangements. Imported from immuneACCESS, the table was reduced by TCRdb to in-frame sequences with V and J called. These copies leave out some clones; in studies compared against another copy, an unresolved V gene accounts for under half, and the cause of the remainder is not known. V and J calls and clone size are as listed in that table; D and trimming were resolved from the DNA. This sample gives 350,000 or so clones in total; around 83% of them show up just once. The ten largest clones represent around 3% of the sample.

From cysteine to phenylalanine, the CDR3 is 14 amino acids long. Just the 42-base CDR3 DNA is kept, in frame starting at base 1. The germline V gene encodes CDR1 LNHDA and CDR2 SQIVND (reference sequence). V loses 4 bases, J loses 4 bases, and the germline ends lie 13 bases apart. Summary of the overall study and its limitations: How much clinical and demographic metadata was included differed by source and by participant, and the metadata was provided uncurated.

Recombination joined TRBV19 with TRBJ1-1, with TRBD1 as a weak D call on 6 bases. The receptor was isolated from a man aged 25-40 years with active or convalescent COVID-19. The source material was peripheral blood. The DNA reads TGTGCCAGTAGTAACGGGGTAGGGGGCACTGAAGCTTTCTTT. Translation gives CASSNGVGGTEAFF.